A selection of T cell receptor beta chains follows, all from one sample in a study of Ad26.COV2.S vaccination and SARS-CoV-2 variants. Produced via immunoSEQ multiplex PCR; TCRdb's table is partial and in-frame only. The repertoire holds roughly 410,000 clones, with roughly 85% as singletons. This material consisted of peripheral blood, taken in a trial of Ad26.COV2.S vaccine versus placebo. These receptors were obtained from a person between 18 and 65 years old who received the Ad26.COV2.S COVID-19 vaccine or a placebo. Both conserved end residues are part of each CDR3. D genes are given only for firm matches. Clone size is not always given. Where it is, it says once, few, many or a class for expanded clones.

TRBJ1-5 | NA | TRBV3-1/TRBV3-2 | NA | TGTGCCAGCAGCTCCGGCGCGGGGGCGATTAGGCCCCAGCATTTT | CASSSGAGAIRPQHF
TRBJ2-1 | NA | TRBV27 | TRBD2 | TGTGCCAGCACCGAGCGGGAGGACGTCTCTCCCGGCAATGAGCAGTTCTTC | CASTEREDVSPGNEQFF
TRBJ1-1 | NA | TRBV30 | NA | TGTGCCTGGAGTCCTCCGAGGAGGATAGCTTTCTTT | CAWSPPRRIAFF
TRBJ1-1 | NA | TRBV18 | NA | TGTGCCAGCTCACCTGGAACCGGCCAGAACACTGAAGCTTTCTTT | CASSPGTGQNTEAFF
TRBJ2-7 | NA | TRBV29-1 | NA | TGCAGCGCGCAGGGGGGAATCTACGAGCAGTACTTC | CSAQGGIYEQYF
TRBJ1-2 | NA | TRBV4-1 | NA | TGCGCCAGCAGCCAAGTAGGGGCCCGCTATGGCTACACCTTC | CASSQVGARYGYTF
TRBJ2-7 | NA | TRBV11-3 | NA | TGTGCCAGCAGCCGAGGGACGGGTTACGAGCAGTACTTC | CASSRGTGYEQYF
TRBJ2-7 | NA | TRBV4-2 | NA | TGTGCCAGCAGCCAACCCCTGGACTATCCCCACGAGCAGTACTTC | CASSQPLDYPHEQYF
TRBJ1-3 | NA | TRBV4-1 | NA | TGCGCCAGCAGCCAAAGAACAGGGAGCTCTGGAAACACCATATATTTT | CASSQRTGSSGNTIYF
TRBJ1-2 | NA | TRBV6-5 | NA | TGTGCCAGCAGTTACTCGGCCTCTCCTTTGAACGGCTACACCTTC | CASSYSASPLNGYTF
TRBJ1-1 | NA | TRBV19 | NA | TGTGCCAGTTCTGAAATGGGTCAAGGGCTGAACACTGAAGCTTTCTTT | CASSEMGQGLNTEAFF
TRBJ1-5 | NA | TRBV5-1 | NA | TGCGCCAGCAGCTTGGTTCCAGAGAATCAGCCCCAGCATTTT | CASSLVPENQPQHF
TRBJ1-6 | few | TRBV30 | NA | TGTGCCTGGAGTCTGACAGATCGGTCACCCCTCCACTTT | CAWSLTDRSPLHF
TRBJ2-2 | once | TRBV7-9 | TRBD2 | TGTGCCAGCAGCTACTCCCTGGCTAGCGGGAGCACCGGGGAGCTGTTTTTT | CASSYSLASGSTGELFF
TRBJ2-3 | NA | TRBV6-4 | TRBD2 | TGTGCCAGCAGCCCCGTGCCTAGCGGGGGGGGAGATACGCAGTATTTT | CASSPVPSGGGDTQYF
TRBJ2-2 | NA | TRBV5-1 | NA | TGCGCCAGCAGCTTGGCACAGGGAAGGCCCGGGGAGCTGTTTTTT | CASSLAQGRPGELFF
TRBJ1-4 | NA | TRBV3-1/TRBV3-2 | NA | TGTGCCAGCAGCACACGTGTTAATGAAAAACTGTTTTTT | CASSTRVNEKLFF
TRBJ2-6 | NA | TRBV7-2 | NA | TGTGCCAGCAGCCTAGGGTGGCGCTCTGGGGCCAACGTCCTGACTTTC | CASSLGWRSGANVLTF
TRBJ2-7 | NA | TRBV12-5 | TRBD2 | TGTGCTACCGGGACTAGCCCCGTGTCGGAGCAGTACTTC | CATGTSPVSEQYF
TRBJ2-1 | NA | TRBV7-2 | NA | TGTGCCAGCAGCCCCCGACAGCTCAATGAGCAGTTCTTC | CASSPRQLNEQFF
TRBJ2-3 | NA | TRBV10-3 | NA | TGTGCCATCAGCCGCGAAGGTGCGGGGTGGGTCGGCCGAGCAGATACGCAGTATTTT | CAISREGAGWVGRADTQYF
TRBJ2-5 | NA | TRBV5-1 | NA | TGCGCCAGCAGCCCTCCGGGGCCTGGGGAGACCCAGTACTTC | CASSPPGPGETQYF
TRBJ1-2 | NA | TRBV4-3 | NA | TGCGCCAGCAGCCAAGCTAGCGGCTCTAACTATGGCTACACCTTC | CASSQASGSNYGYTF
TRBJ1-2 | NA | TRBV28 | TRBD1 | TGTGCCAGCAGTTCAGGGACAGCCTACACCTTC | CASSSGTAYTF
TRBJ2-1 | NA | TRBV21-1 | NA | TGTGCCAGCAGCAAAACTAGCGGGGGAAGCTCCTACAATGAGCAGTTCTTC | CASSKTSGGSSYNEQFF
TRBJ1-2 | NA | TRBV12-3/TRBV12-4 | TRBD1 | TGTGCCAGCGGGCAAGGGGGCGCTTATGGCTACACCTTC | CASGQGGAYGYTF
TRBJ1-2 | NA | TRBV11-3 | NA | TGTGCCAGCAGCGGTAAGGGGACCCGGAGAAATGGCTACACCTTC | CASSGKGTRRNGYTF
TRBJ2-7 | NA | TRBV14 | TRBD2 | TGTGCCAGCAGCCAAGCGGGACTAGGCTACGAGCAGTACTTC | CASSQAGLGYEQYF
TRBJ1-2 | NA | TRBV6-5 | NA | TGTGCCAGCAGTTACTCGGGGTATGGCTACACCTTC | CASSYSGYGYTF
TRBJ2-3 | NA | TRBV2 | TRBD2 | TGTGCCAGCAGCCTGGGACTAGCGGGGGGCCGCATAGATACGCAGTATTTT | CASSLGLAGGRIDTQYF
TRBJ1-2 | few | TRBV7-2 | TRBD1 | TGTGCCAGCAGCTCATACAGGGGGGAAAACTATGGCTACACCTTC | CASSSYRGENYGYTF
TRBJ2-3 | NA | TRBV9 | TRBD2 | TGTGCCAGCAGCCTGAATCCACGGGCTAGCGGAGGGGACACAGATACGCAGTATTTT | CASSLNPRASGGDTDTQYF
TRBJ2-3 | many | TRBV5-5 | NA | TGTGCCAGCAGCCTTAGCACAGATACGCAGTATTTT | CASSLSTDTQYF
TRBJ1-3 | many | TRBV2 | NA | TGTGCCAGCAGGATCTTTGGAAACACCATATATTTT | CASRIFGNTIYF
TRBJ1-6 | NA | TRBV7-3 | NA | TGTGCCAGCAGCTTAGGGGGAACGGCCTACTCACCCCTCCACTTT | CASSLGGTAYSPLHF
TRBJ2-7 | NA | TRBV7-9 | NA | TGTGCCAGCAGCTCGGGACTGCCCCCGGACGAGCAGTACTTC | CASSSGLPPDEQYF
TRBJ1-6 | once | TRBV27 | NA | TGTGCCAGCAGTTTACAGGGACGCTCCTATAATTCACCCCTCCACTTT | CASSLQGRSYNSPLHF
TRBJ2-2 | NA | TRBV5-1 | TRBD2 | TGCGCCAGCAGCCCGGGACTACCCAACACCGGGGAGCTGTTTTTT | CASSPGLPNTGELFF
TRBJ2-1 | NA | TRBV6-5 | NA | TGTGCCAGCAGTCAACTAGGAAGAGCCTACAATGAGCAGTTCTTC | CASSQLGRAYNEQFF
TRBJ1-5 | NA | TRBV15 | NA | TGTGCCACCAGCAGAGATACAGGGATTAATCAGCCCCAGCATTTT | CATSRDTGINQPQHF
TRBJ1-1 | NA | TRBV7-8 | NA | TGTGCCAGCAGCGCCACAGGGCTCACTGAAGCTTTCTTT | CASSATGLTEAFF
TRBJ1-4 | NA | TRBV6-5 | NA | TGTGCCAGCAGTCCCGGGCGAGAAAAACTGTTTTTT | CASSPGREKLFF
TRBJ2-7 | NA | TRBV5-1 | TRBD2 | TGCGCCAGCAGCCTTGGGGGGCTAGCGGGAGACAGCTACGAGCAGTACTTC | CASSLGGLAGDSYEQYF
TRBJ2-7 | NA | TRBV2 | TRBD2 | TGTGCCAGCAGGGGCCCCGGGACGGGAGGTGTCGAGCAGTACTTC | CASRGPGTGGVEQYF
TRBJ2-7 | NA | TRBV19 | NA | TGTGCCAGTAGGGGGTACTACGAGCAGTACTTC | CASRGYYEQYF
TRBJ1-5 | NA | TRBV7-2 | NA | TGTGCCAGCAGCTTCTTGGGAGCTCTCAATCAGCCCCAGCATTTT | CASSFLGALNQPQHF
TRBJ2-3 | NA | TRBV5-1 | NA | TGCGCCAGCAGTCAACCAGATACGCAGTATTTT | CASSQPDTQYF
TRBJ2-7 | NA | TRBV5-1 | TRBD2 | TGCGCCAGCAGCTTGACAGCGGGAGTATACGAGCAGTACTTC | CASSLTAGVYEQYF
TRBJ1-6 | NA | TRBV27 | TRBD1 | TGTGCCAGCAGGGACAGGGGGGATAATTCACCCCTCCACTTT | CASRDRGDNSPLHF
TRBJ1-1 | once | TRBV5-1 | NA | TGCGCCAGCAGCCGAGAAGAACAAAGAAGGGCTTTCTTT | CASSREEQRRAFF
TRBJ2-7 | NA | TRBV27 | TRBD1 | TGTGCCAGCGGCTCCACAGGGGCTGAGCAGTACTTC | CASGSTGAEQYF
TRBJ2-3 | once | TRBV5-1 | TRBD2 | TGCGCCAGCAGCCCAACTAGCGGAGGAGGGGCAGATACGCAGTATTTT | CASSPTSGGGADTQYF